This TCR beta chain is from a study of OX40 agonist ivuxolimab in advanced cancers. Data came from immunoSEQ multiplex PCR; TCRdb stores just in-frame clones and leaves some out. The sample contains approximately 44,000 clones, roughly 88% of which appear only once. Study-wide results and caveats: Dose levels from 0.1 to 3.0 mg/kg saw CD4+ and CD8+ blood T cells expand clonally by week 6.

On this clone itself: What it recognizes is unknown.

The CDR3 runs 14 residues. Germline lookup yields CDR1 SGHTA and CDR2 FQGNSA. V was trimmed by 3 bases and J by 3 bases, leaving 8 bases between them. The clonotype comes from an adult with an advanced solid tumor such as melanoma, head and neck, liver or kidney cancer. Sample: CD4+ or CD8+ T cells sorted from blood, taken in a trial of the OX40 agonist ivuxolimab. The chain links TRBV7-2 to TRBJ2-2; possibly TRBD1 or TRBD2 for D (5 bases each). The CDR3 protein is CASSFRGDTGELFF. As DNA, the CDR3 is TGTGCCAGCAGCTTCAGAGGGGACACCGGGGAGCTGTTTTTT.